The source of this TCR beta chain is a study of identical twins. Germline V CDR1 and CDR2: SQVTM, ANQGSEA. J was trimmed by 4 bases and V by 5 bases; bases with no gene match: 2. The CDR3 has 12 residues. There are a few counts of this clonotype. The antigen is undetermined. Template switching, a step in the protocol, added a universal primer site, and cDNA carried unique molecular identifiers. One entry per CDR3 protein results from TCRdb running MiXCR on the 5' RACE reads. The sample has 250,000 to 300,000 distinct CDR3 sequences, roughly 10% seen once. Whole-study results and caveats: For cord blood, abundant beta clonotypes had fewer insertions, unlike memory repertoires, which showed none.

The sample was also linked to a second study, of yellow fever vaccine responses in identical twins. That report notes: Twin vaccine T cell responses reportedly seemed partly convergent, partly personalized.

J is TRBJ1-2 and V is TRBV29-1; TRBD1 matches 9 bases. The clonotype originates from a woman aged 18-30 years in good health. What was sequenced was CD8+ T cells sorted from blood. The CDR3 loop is CSVTGGGYGYTF. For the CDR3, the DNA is TGCAGCGTTACAGGGGGCGGCTATGGCTACACCTTC.